A single sample is the source of the 21 T cell receptor beta chains below, sequenced in a study of T cell changes during pregnancy in multiple sclerosis. TCRdb's table, derived via immunoSEQ multiplex PCR, lists solely in-frame clones and lacks some. The table shows about 21,000 clones, with more than 85% occurring only once. The sequenced sample was CD4+ T cells from peripheral blood mononuclear cells, obtained in the third trimester of pregnancy. Receptors originate from a female donor with multiple sclerosis, enrolled in a pregnancy study.

V is TRBV30 and J is TRBJ2-2, with D possibly being TRBD2 (6 bases). V lost 4 bases and J 5 bases, leaving 14 bases between the germline ends. From germline, CDR1 is GTSNPN and CDR2 SVGIG (reference sequence). The CDR3 is 14 residues long. The DNA for the CDR3 is TGTGCCTGGAACCCGGGAGAGGTAACCGGGGAGCTGTTTTTT. This translates into CAWNPGEVTGELFF.

This clone was counted a single time. The rearrangement links TRBV6-1 to TRBJ1-5; D remains unclear. The germline CDR1 and CDR2 sequences are MNHNS and SASEGT. V was clipped by 4 bases and J by 3 bases, with 10 bases between them. The CDR3 covers 14 residues. The CDR3 region has the DNA TGTGCCAGCAGTGTTTCCGGAGCCAATCAGCCCCAGCATTTT. It codes for CASSVSGANQPQHF.

J is TRBJ1-3 and V is TRBV5-6; TRBD1 matches 11 bases. The V gene's germline CDR1 is SGHDT and CDR2 YYEEEE. V shed 5 bases, J shed 4 bases, and the junction held 11 bases outside the gene matches. The length of the CDR3 is 17 residues. CDR3 DNA: TGTGCCAGCAGAAAGAGACCGGGACAGGGGGTCGGAAACACCATATATTTT. It yields the protein CASRKRPGQGVGNTIYF.

The rearrangement joins TRBV7-4 to TRBJ1-5, with D tentatively TRBD1 (6 bases). The CDR3 covers 15 residues. Trimming stripped 9 bases from V and 6 bases from J, with 21 bases between. Per germline, CDR1 SGHVT and CDR2 SQSDAQ. CDR3 nucleotide sequence: TGTGCCAGTCCGCCATCGGGGGGCGACGGTCAGCCCCAGCATTTT. Translated: CASPPSGGDGQPQHF. The entire variable domain, with the rest obtained from reference TRBV7-4 and TRBJ1-5, is as follows: GAGVSQSPRYKVAKRGRDVALRCDSISGHVTLYWYRQTLGQGSEVLTYSQSDAQRDKSGRPSGRFSAERPERSVSTLKIQRTEQGDSAVYLCASPPSGGDGQPQHFGDGTRLSIL.

This clone turned up a few times. V is TRBV9 and J is TRBJ1-2; no clear D. V was shortened by 0 bases and J by 0 bases, with 12 bases between the two germline ends. The length of the CDR3 is 16 residues. Germline CDR1 is SGDLS and CDR2 is YYNGEE. The CDR3 region is CASSVGIAGANYGYTF. The DNA for the CDR3 is TGTGCCAGCAGCGTAGGAATCGCGGGAGCTAACTATGGCTACACCTTC.

The rearrangement uses TRBV7-4 and TRBJ2-4; a weak D match, TRBD2 (5 bases). This CDR3 region has 11 residues. Between the trimmed V and J ends, which lost 5 bases and 15 bases, there was a span of 14 bases. Germline CDR1 and CDR2: SGHVT and SQSDAQ. The CDR3 here is CASSTRVRGYF. Here the CDR3 DNA reads TGTGCCAGCAGCACCCGGGTCCGGGGGTACTTC.

The CDR3 DNA reads TGTGCCAGCACTGAGGAGGGGGAAGCTTTCTTT. Translating it yields CASTEEGEAFF. The chain carries TRBV25-1 and TRBJ1-1; possible D gene TRBD1, 5 bases. The CDR3 is made up of 11 amino acids. V was cut by 7 bases and J by 8 bases, with 11 bases left in between. The germline gives CDR1 MGHDK, CDR2 SYGVNS. The whole variable domain, remainder taken from reference TRBV25-1 and TRBJ1-1, is EADIYQTPRYLVIGTGKKITLECSQTMGHDKMYWYQQDPGMELHLIHYSYGVNSTEKGDLSSESTVSRIRTEHFPLTLESARPSHTSQYLCASTEEGEAFFGQGTRLTVV.

The rearrangement links TRBV29-1 to TRBJ1-1, with unresolved D. The CDR3 is 13 residues long. Germline V gives CDR1 SQVTM, CDR2 ANQGSEA. V lost 7 bases and J lost 1, with 13 bases in between. CDR3 DNA: TGCAGCGCTACCCGATTCCAGAACACTGAAGCTTTCTTT. Protein product: CSATRFQNTEAFF.

V gene TRBV7-9 combines with J gene TRBJ1-1; 8 bases line up with TRBD1. This CDR3 is built from 15 residues. CDR1 is SEHNR and CDR2 is FQNEAQ in the germline V gene (reference sequence). Germline trimming cut 3 bases from V and 3 bases from J; bases unmatched to any gene: 6. The CDR3 bases are TGTGCCAGCAGCTTGGCCAGGGGGCTTGACACTGAAGCTTTCTTT. This sequence encodes CASSLARGLDTEAFF. Based on the CDR3 plus reference TRBV7-9 and TRBJ1-1, the full variable domain is DTGVSQNPRHKITKRGQNVTFRCDPISEHNRLYWYRQTLGQGPEFLTYFQNEAQLEKSRLLSDRFSAERPKGSFSTLEIQRTEQGDSAMYLCASSLARGLDTEAFFGQGTRLTVV.

The J gene is TRBJ1-5, the V gene TRBV21-1; the table's TRBD1 call for D was not verified on the DNA. TRBV21-1 is termed a pseudogene. This CDR3 is built from 16 residues. Here the CDR3 reads CASSNPRTTNHQPQHF. Written as DNA, the CDR3 is TGTGCCAGCAGCAATCCCAGGACAACGAATCATCAGCCCCAGCATTTT.

V is TRBV5-1 and J is TRBJ2-1, with 7 bases aligning to TRBD2. After removal of 2 bases from V and 5 bases from J, the junction contained 7 bases not matched to a gene. Germline CDR1 is SGHRS and CDR2 is YFSETQ. This CDR3 comprises 15 residues. The DNA for the CDR3 is TGCGCCAGCAGCTTCGTACTAGCGCTCAACAATGAGCAGTTCTTC. Translating gives CASSFVLALNNEQFF. Filled out from reference TRBV5-1 and TRBJ2-1, the complete variable domain reads KAGVTQTPRYLIKTRGQQVTLSCSPISGHRSVSWYQQTPGQGLQFLFEYFSETQRNKGNFPGRFSGRQFSNSRSEMNVSTLELGDSALYLCASSFVLALNNEQFFGPGTRLTVL.

Only one count was recorded for this clone. The rearrangement joins TRBV7-3 to TRBJ2-3; D call uncertain. CDR3 length: 13 residues. The V and J ends lost 2 bases and 6 bases respectively, with 9 bases between them. Germline lookup yields CDR1 SGHTA and CDR2 FQGTGA. The CDR3 sequence: CASSLLGADTQYF. CDR3 in DNA: TGTGCCAGCAGCTTATTGGGCGCCGATACGCAGTATTTT.

The chain combines TRBV5-1 with TRBJ1-1, with 12 bases aligning to TRBD1. The CDR3 sequence is 16 residues long. J gave up 4 bases and V 5 bases, and 9 bases lay outside the gene matches. Germline V gives CDR1 SGHRS, CDR2 YFSETQ. The CDR3: CASRPGQGAFGTEAFF. CDR3 sequence (DNA): TGCGCCAGCAGACCGGGACAGGGGGCGTTTGGCACTGAAGCTTTCTTT.

As DNA, the CDR3 is TGTGCCAGCAGCTTAGGGGGCGCCCAAGAGACCCAGTACTTC. It specifies CASSLGGAQETQYF. The chain joins TRBV11-3 to TRBJ2-5; TRBD1 is a possible D gene (5 bases). The CDR3 contains 14 residues. The ends were cut back, 1 base at V and 1 base at J, with 7 bases in the middle. CDR1 and CDR2 (germline): SGHNT, YENEEA.

This chain joins TRBV9 and TRBJ1-1; D is unresolved. The CDR3 runs to 13 residues. V gave up 2 bases and J gave up 2 bases, with 7 bases separating them. The V gene's germline CDR1 is SGDLS and CDR2 YYNGEE. As DNA, the CDR3 is TGTGCCAGCAGCGTCTACAGTAACACTGAAGCTTTCTTT. Its translation is CASSVYSNTEAFF.

The chain recombines TRBV2 with TRBJ1-2; D ambiguous. Looked up from germline, CDR1 is SNHLY and CDR2 is FYNNEI. Trimming stripped 4 bases from V and 2 bases from J, with 8 bases between. The CDR3 has 13 amino acids. CDR3 residues: CASSVGRNYGYTF. In nucleotides, the CDR3 is TGTGCCAGCAGTGTGGGCAGAAACTATGGCTACACCTTC.

The chain combines TRBV15 with TRBJ1-6; D is possibly TRBD1 (5 bases). The CDR3 has 13 residues. Germline V gene data show CDR1 as LNHNV and CDR2 as YYDKDF (reference sequence). V was shortened by 5 bases and J by 13 bases, with 15 bases between the two germline ends. CDR3 residues: CATSLQKGSPLHF. CDR3 in DNA: TGTGCCACCAGCTTACAGAAGGGGTCTCCCCTCCACTTT.

The J gene is TRBJ2-7, the V gene TRBV9; 9 bases match TRBD1. The germline V gene has CDR1 SGDLS and CDR2 YYNGEE. The CDR3 loop spans 14 amino acids. Trimming cost V 3 bases and J 6 bases; bases outside gene matches: 7. CDR3 DNA: TGTGCCAGCAGCGGAGACAGGGGGGCTGGCGAGCAGTACTTC. It specifies CASSGDRGAGEQYF.

The V and J genes are TRBV2 and TRBJ2-5, with D possibly TRBD2 on 5 matching bases. The CDR3 covers 12 residues. Trimming shortened V by 6 bases and J by 2 bases, and 7 bases separated the two germline ends. From germline, CDR1 is SNHLY and CDR2 FYNNEI. The CDR3: CASRLAQETQYF. CDR3 nucleotide sequence: TGTGCCAGCAGGCTAGCTCAAGAGACCCAGTACTTC.

The chain recombines TRBV11-2 with TRBJ2-1; 8 bases are shared with TRBD1. V shed 5 bases, J shed 4 bases, and the junction held 10 bases outside the gene matches. The CDR3 runs to 16 residues. Germline CDR1 SGHAT, CDR2 FQNNGV. The CDR3 region is CASSPRSGGAYNEQFF. The CDR3 nucleotides are TGTGCCAGCAGCCCAAGGTCAGGGGGCGCTTACAATGAGCAGTTCTTC.

This clone was seen a handful of times. This chain connects TRBV7-6 to TRBJ2-1, with 10 bases lining up with TRBD2. Germline CDR1 and CDR2: SGHVS and FNYEAQ. Trimming took 4 bases from V and 8 from J; bases not matched to a gene: 5. The length of the CDR3 is 14 residues. CDR3 DNA: TGTGCCAGCAGCTCTGAGCGGGGGGGCCATGAGCAGTTCTTC. Amino acid sequence: CASSSERGGHEQFF. Using reference TRBV7-6 and TRBJ2-1 for the parts outside the CDR3, the full variable domain is GAGVSQSPRYKVTKRGQDVALRCDPISGHVSLYWYRQALGQGPEFLTYFNYEAQQDKSGLPNDRFSAERPEGSISTLTIQRTEQRDSAMYRCASSSERGGHEQFFGPGTRLTVL.